Listed here are 13 T cell receptor beta chains from one sample, sequenced in a study of PD-L1 blockade in urothelial cancer. Time point of the sample: pretreatment peripheral blood. The repertoire was sequenced with immunoSEQ multiplex PCR; TCRdb's copy has only in-frame clones and lacks some. The sample records 55,000 to 80,000 clones, approximately 86% being singletons. Sample: PBMCs, taken around atezolizumab (anti-PD-L1) treatment. All receptors derive from a man in his sixties with urothelial cancer.

Remarks on this clone: Other DNA sequences in the sample encode the same CDR3. The chain is built from TRBV11-3 and TRBJ2-5, with D possibly matching TRBD2 (6 bases). This CDR3 has 15 residues. Trimming took off 2 bases at V and 5 bases at J, with 15 bases between the two ends. The germline gives CDR1 SGHNT, CDR2 YENEEA. The CDR3 DNA reads as TGTGCCAGCAGCTTACGAGCGGGTGCTTTTGAGACCCAGTACTTC. This encodes CASSLRAGAFETQYF.

The chain recombines TRBV5-4 with TRBJ2-2; the D gene is possibly TRBD2 (5 bases). The V and J ends lost 3 bases and 2 bases respectively, with 11 bases between them. There are 15 residues in the CDR3. Germline loops: CDR1 SGHNT, CDR2 YYREEE (reference sequence). The CDR3 nucleotides read TGTGCCAGCAGCTCGAGACTACCAAACACCGGGGAGCTGTTTTTT. It encodes CASSSRLPNTGELFF.

This clone was observed once. The chain combines TRBV4-1 with TRBJ2-1; 11 nucleotides match TRBD2. The V gene's germline CDR1 is MGHRA and CDR2 YSYEKL. Losses at the gene ends were 4 bases for V and 9 bases for J; bases not matched to a gene: 14. The CDR3 is 17 amino acids. CDR3 nucleotide sequence: TGCGCCAGCAGCCTAGAAGTAGCGGGGGGGCCTAGGGTTGAGCAGTTCTTC. Amino acids: CASSLEVAGGPRVEQFF.

The chain combines TRBV21-1 with TRBJ1-6. TRBV21-1 constitutes a pseudogene. This CDR3 spans 14 amino acids. The CDR3 region is CASSKGCGASPLHF. The CDR3, as DNA: TGTGCCAGCAGCAAAGGATGCGGGGCTTCACCCCTCCACTTT.

The rearrangement links TRBV11-1 to TRBJ1-2; D is ambiguous. This CDR3 has 14 amino acids. Trimming pared 1 base from V and 2 bases from J, leaving 8 bases between. Germline values: CDR1 SGHAT, CDR2 FQDESV (reference sequence). In DNA form, the CDR3 reads TGTGCCAGCAGCTTAGGTTCTCGGAACTATGGCTACACCTTC. It translates to CASSLGSRNYGYTF.

The chain is built from TRBV28 and TRBJ2-7; 9 nucleotides line up with TRBD2. CDR1 is MDHEN, CDR2 SYDVKM, per germline. J gave up 2 bases and V 6 bases, and 11 bases lay outside the gene matches. This CDR3 comprises 16 residues. CDR3 in amino acids: CASRPPGGGATYEQYF. The CDR3 DNA is TGTGCCAGCAGACCCCCCGGCGGGGGGGCCACCTACGAGCAGTACTTC.

This clone was detected a few times. The rearrangement uses TRBV5-4 and TRBJ2-5; 9 bases match TRBD2. Per the germline V gene, CDR1 is SGHNT and CDR2 is YYREEE (reference sequence). Trimming at V came to 3 bases and at J to 5 bases, leaving 5 bases not matched to a gene. This CDR3 contains 14 residues. CDR3 bases: TGTGCCAGCAGCTGGAGAAGCGGGGGGGAGACCCAGTACTTC. Amino acids: CASSWRSGGETQYF.

In its sample, this clone was seen a few times. The gene calls are TRBV2 and TRBJ1-5; D is unresolved. The CDR3 sequence is 12 residues long. The V gene's germline CDR1 is SNHLY and CDR2 FYNNEI. Trimming shortened V by 6 bases and J by 0 bases, and 3 bases separated the two germline ends. The CDR3 sequence: CASRLSNQPQHF. CDR3 nucleotide sequence: TGTGCCAGCAGACTTAGCAATCAGCCCCAGCATTTT.

The chain couples TRBV4-3 to TRBJ1-2; tentatively, D is TRBD1 (5 bases). The V and J ends lost 4 bases and 2 bases respectively, with 14 bases between them. Germline V gene data show CDR1 as LGHNA and CDR2 as YSLEER. The CDR3 runs 15 residues. DNA of the CDR3: TGCGCCAGCAGCCTCGCGGGGGGGGGAAACTATGGCTACACCTTC. Its protein is CASSLAGGGNYGYTF.

The gene calls are TRBV7-2 and TRBJ2-5; 11 nucleotides agree with TRBD2. The CDR3 is made up of 17 amino acids. CDR1 is SGHTA, CDR2 FQGNSA, per germline. With V trimmed by 6 bases and J by 1 base, 10 bases remained unmatched. CDR3 residues: CASSFSTTSGAQETQYF. The CDR3 nucleotides read TGTGCCAGCAGTTTTTCCACGACTAGCGGGGCCCAAGAGACCCAGTACTTC.

V gene TRBV5-6 combines with J gene TRBJ1-2, with D possibly being TRBD1 (5 bases). The CDR3 totals 15 residues. Germline values: CDR1 SGHDT, CDR2 YYEEEE. V was shortened by 4 bases and J by 5 bases, with 18 bases between the two germline ends. CDR3 sequence: CASSHLTRVQYGYTF. Here the CDR3 DNA reads TGTGCCAGCAGCCACCTGACCAGGGTACAATATGGCTACACCTTC.

The CDR3: CASTKTGDTVLTEAFF. Here the CDR3 DNA reads TGCGCCAGCACCAAGACAGGGGATACTGTTCTCACTGAAGCTTTCTTT. The chain recombines TRBV10-1 with TRBJ1-1; 8 bases are shared with TRBD1. CDR1 WNHNN and CDR2 SYGVQD come from the germline V gene (reference sequence). The trim removed 7 bases at V and 4 bases at J, leaving 14 bases unmatched. The CDR3 spans 16 residues.

The CDR3 is CASSRPGQASYEQYF. CDR3 coding DNA: TGTGCCAGCAGCAGACCGGGACAGGCCTCCTACGAGCAGTACTTC. The chain combines TRBV7-9 with TRBJ2-7, with 8 positions matching TRBD1. The CDR3 is 15 amino acids. V gave up 5 bases and J gave up 0 bases; unmatched junction bases: 6. Germline CDR1 and CDR2: SEHNR and FQNEAQ (reference sequence).